This T cell receptor beta chain emerged from a study of blood T cell repertoires in COVID-19. Across the whole study: Nucleic acid was either cDNA or gDNA, and it came from T cells, B-cell-depleted T cells, or PBMCs.

V was trimmed by 5 bases and J by 7 bases, leaving 18 bases between them. Germline assignment: CDR1 LNHNV and CDR2 YYDKDF (reference sequence). The CDR3 runs to 15 residues. The assay was immunoSEQ multiplex PCR, and TCRdb's table has in-frame clones only and misses some. The sample lists 200,000 to 250,000 clones, about 88% occurring once. The TCR sequence derives from a woman aged 40 to 50 who had recovered from COVID-19. Sequencing input: peripheral blood. The chain joins TRBV15 to TRBJ1-5; D not certain. The CDR3 here is CATSPYDSAGQPQHF. The CDR3, as DNA: TGTGCCACCAGCCCCTACGACTCGGCGGGGCAGCCCCAGCATTTT.